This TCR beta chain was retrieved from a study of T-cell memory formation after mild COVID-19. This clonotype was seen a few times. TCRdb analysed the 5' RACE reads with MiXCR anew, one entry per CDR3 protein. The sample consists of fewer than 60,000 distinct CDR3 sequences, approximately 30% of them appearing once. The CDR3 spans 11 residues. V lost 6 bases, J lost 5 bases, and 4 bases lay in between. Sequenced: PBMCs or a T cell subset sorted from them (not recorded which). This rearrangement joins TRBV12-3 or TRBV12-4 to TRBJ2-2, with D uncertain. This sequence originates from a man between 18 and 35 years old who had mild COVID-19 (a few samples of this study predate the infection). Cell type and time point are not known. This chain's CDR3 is CASRETGELFF. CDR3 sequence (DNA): TGTGCCAGCAGAGAAACCGGGGAGCTGTTTTTT.